This T cell receptor beta chain was documented in a study of T cells after yellow fever vaccination. Study-wide background: Those fractions that held only low numbers of cells were prepared using the SMART-Seq v4 Ultra Low Input RNA kit.

This clonotype has more than one count but fewer than ten. What it binds is unknown. The CDR3 has 12 amino acids. V lost 5 bases and J lost 7, with 8 bases in between. CDR1 and CDR2 from the germline V gene are SEHNR and FQNEAQ (reference sequence). Universal primer sites and UMIs were introduced during 5'RACE template-switching synthesis of TCR cDNA. In TCRdb, the 5' RACE reads were re-called with MiXCR into one record per CDR3 protein. The table has 500,000 to 650,000 distinct CDR3 sequences, approximately 16% seen once. Findings and limits, study-wide: CD4 and CD8 compartments shared a small share of clonotypes, likely from convergent recombination.

The chain is built from TRBV7-9 and TRBJ1-4, with a tentative D call TRBD1 (6 bases). This TCR was recovered from a man between 18 and 29 years old who received the YFV17D yellow fever vaccine. Sequences were derived from PBMCs, sampled 4 to 5 days after the first yellow fever vaccination. In DNA, the CDR3 is TGTGCCAGCAGCGGACAGTTTGAAAAACTGTTTTTT. Protein: CASSGQFEKLFF.